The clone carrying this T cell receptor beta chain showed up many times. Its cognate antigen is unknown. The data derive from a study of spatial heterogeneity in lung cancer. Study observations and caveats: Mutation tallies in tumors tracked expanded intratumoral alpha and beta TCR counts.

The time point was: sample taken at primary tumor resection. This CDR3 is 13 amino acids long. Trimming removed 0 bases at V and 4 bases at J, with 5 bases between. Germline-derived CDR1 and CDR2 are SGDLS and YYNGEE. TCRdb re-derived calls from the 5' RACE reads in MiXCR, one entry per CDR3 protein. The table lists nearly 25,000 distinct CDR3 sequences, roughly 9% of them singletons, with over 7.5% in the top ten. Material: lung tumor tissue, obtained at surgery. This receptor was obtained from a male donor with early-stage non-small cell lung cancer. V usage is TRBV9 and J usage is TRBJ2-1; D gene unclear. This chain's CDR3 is CASSVAGYNEQFF. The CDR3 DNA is TGTGCCAGCAGCGTAGCCGGGTACAATGAGCAGTTCTTC.